The clone carrying this T cell receptor beta chain was picked up a small number of times. Its antigen is undetermined. The data stem from a study of T-cell reconstitution after alpha-beta-depleted transplantation in children. Study-wide findings and caveats: Fresh T-cell production supplied most of the T-cell counts and diversity seen one year after transplant. The study traced high day-60 TCRbeta diversity in some patients to surviving recipient T cells and thymic progenitors. About two months after transplant, alpha-beta T cells reportedly came from several hundred expanded graft clones.

Preparing the TCRbeta library involved the use of unique molecular identifiers. A single record per CDR3 protein comes from TCRdb applying MiXCR to the PCR reads. This sample yields about a million distinct CDR3 sequences, of which roughly 31% are seen a single time; 25% to 35% belongs to the top ten. This CDR3 region has 16 residues. The V and J ends lost 6 bases and 1 base, in that order; junction bases with no gene match: 4. The sequencing here drew on PBMCs, mostly from graft donor cells, taken 360 days after TCRalphabeta/CD19-depleted stem cell transplant. The clonotype comes from a boy under three years old who had a stem cell transplant for SCID, so the T cells may come from the graft donor. This chain uses TRBV12-3 or TRBV12-4 with TRBJ2-1; TRBD2 matches 12 bases. The CDR3 sequence: CASRRLAGESYNEQFF. Here the CDR3 DNA reads TGTGCCAGCAGGCGACTAGCGGGGGAATCCTACAATGAGCAGTTCTTC.